This record looks at one TCR beta chain sequence and its context. What it binds is unknown. These data originate in a study of cytomegalovirus exposure and HLA in healthy donors. The PCR used 60 Vbeta and 13 Jbeta primers. Clones were sequenced by immunoSEQ multiplex PCR, and TCRdb holds only the in-frame ones, with some missing. The sample lists hundreds of thousands of clones, 72% occurring once. Overall study results and limits: Researchers reported in a later analysis that a missense DCLRE1C variant was tied to TCR beta V- and J-gene trimming. Later on, analysis showed that most CMV-associated TCR beta chains appeared to be HLA-restricted. A later analysis reported that several of the most significant clusters appeared to be linked to common viral pathogens, among them Epstein-Barr virus. The study dropped some indistinguishable V segments, TRBV6-2 and TRBV6-3 among them.

V lost 7 bases to trimming and J lost 4 bases, with 16 bases between them. The V gene's germline CDR1 is MDHEN and CDR2 SYDVKM. CDR3 length: 14 residues. What was sequenced was PBMCs. This clonotype was sampled from a female donor in good health and CMV-seronegative. The chain uses TRBV28 and TRBJ1-2, with unresolved D. CDR3 in amino acids: CASIRIRGFYGYTF. CDR3 sequence (DNA): TGTGCCAGCATCCGCATACGGGGATTCTATGGCTACACCTTC.